The sequence of this T cell receptor (beta chain) was determined in a study of cytomegalovirus exposure and HLA in healthy donors (dated by TCRdb to 2016 to 2017). General notes on the study: An earlier analysis of 587 of the donors reported 276 Gb of sequence data and 95 million to 120 million unique TCR beta sequences obtained from some 170 million T cells. An early release covering roughly 640 HLA-typed donors comprised roughly 300 gigabases of sequencing data and 65 million to 100 million unique TCR sequences. Of the roughly 430 genotyped donors, over 70% fell in the genetic ancestry cluster associated with self-reported Caucasian donors. The aim of the study was to test whether cataloging public T cell receptors could identify signatures of past pathogen exposure. The study used immunosequencing to profile the T cell repertoires of 666 subjects and linked those repertoires to cytomegalovirus serostatus. Besides the first cohort of under 700 subjects, a separate validation cohort made up of roughly 130 different subjects was used. The study combined high-throughput TCR immunosequencing, statistical association of individual TCRs with disease status, and machine learning to predict cytomegalovirus infection status. A later analysis re-analyzed previously published TCR beta repertoires from 666 donors and added high-resolution HLA genotyping to study TCR occurrence patterns. The later analysis used no new phenotypic data to find candidate immune exposures, relying instead on TCR beta sequences and their occurrence across donors. In an earlier analysis of 587 of the donors, high-throughput TCR beta sequencing was used to judge whether each TCR beta V gene segment behaved as functional or pseudogenic. Donor age, sex, ethnicity and CMV serostatus were compiled alongside the repertoire data. A later genetic analysis used genome-wide SNP genotypes for about 55% of the 666 donors, treating that subset as a discovery cohort. All discovery cohort repertoires had been generated using a single sequencing platform. HLA typing covered class I and class II loci at four-digit resolution. Typing coverage differed by locus: A, B, C, DRB1 and DQB1 were typed in roughly 629-630 donors, DQA1 in approximately 520, DPA1 in approximately 610, and DPB1 in 450 to 480. Because of strong linkage in the cohort, roughly five DR-DQ haplotypes were treated as single units for association and clustering. Among around 400 genotyped donors of the cohort, an average of approximately 220,000 unique TCR beta nucleotide sequences was sequenced per donor, of which about 19% were non-productive. The paper as a whole reports these results and caveats: In this cohort, only TCR beta chains were sequenced, and detectable features were limited by the absence of alpha or paired-chain data. When HLA alleles, especially DR and DQ, strongly co-occurred, TCR associations were difficult to assign to individual alleles. The 87-base-pair reads could not distinguish some IMGT-functional V segments, including TRBV6-2 and TRBV6-3, so those segments were excluded. In the study, approximately 160 TCR beta chains were listed as associated with cytomegalovirus. Three of the identified cytomegalovirus-associated TCR beta chains were confirmed in vitro to be specific for cytomegalovirus antigens. The authors suggested that the approach could potentially be extended to other disease states and immunological phenotypes. In an earlier analysis of 587 of the donors, most TCR beta V segments appeared in productive rearrangements about 87% or about 30% of the time, broadly matching IMGT annotations. V-gene and J-gene trimming of TCR beta chains was associated with a missense DCLRE1C variant in a later genetic analysis, and the association was replicated in an independent cohort. A later genetic analysis reported fewer N-insertions in productive TCRs among donors in an Asian-associated ancestry cluster than the 666-donor mean. While some public TCRs were present in many individuals, most TCR sequences turned up only very rarely across donors. Because counts were too low, seventeen rarely observed V segments, including chromosome 9 orphons, were left out of the earlier analysis of about 500 of the donors. In a later analysis, some 18,000 TCR beta sequences were associated with specific HLA alleles at a false discovery rate of 0.05. According to a later analysis, parvovirus B19, influenza, CMV and Epstein-Barr virus appeared linked to several top co-occurrence clusters. Immune exposure information for the cohort was limited to CMV serostatus. Because some donors lacked HLA typing at each locus, the association tests relied only on the typed subset. Roughly uniform sequencing depth across donors was assumed in presence/absence analyses, although this assumption may not hold. A further reported finding was that TCR beta sequences accurately predicted the HLA-A and HLA-B alleles for most subjects in the first cohort. A cluster of highly shared sequence variants was judged likely to be a technical artifact of the sequencing pipeline. According to a later analysis, TCR association rates differed among HLA loci, with DRB1 alleles showing the most associated TCRs and HLA-C alleles showing the fewest. Correlated functional status among segregating V segments might be attributable to linkage disequilibrium, but an unknown experimental factor could not be ruled out. Most CMV-associated TCR beta chains appeared to be HLA-restricted in a later analysis, and the HLA associations seemed to be driven largely by CMV exposure. Compared with equally common non-associated chains, HLA-associated TCR beta chains in a later analysis were more clonally expanded and had lower generation probabilities. In both the original and validation cohorts, the classifier was reported to diagnose cytomegalovirus status with high specificity and sensitivity.

The germline V gene supplies CDR1 SGHDT and CDR2 YYEEEE. The CDR3 sequence holds 16 residues, the cysteine and phenylalanine included. Left in the record is the CDR3 DNA by itself, 48 bases read in frame from the first base. Ends trimmed: V by 5 bases, J by 3 bases; bases unmatched to a gene: 10. Libraries were made using the immunoSEQ multiplex PCR assay. For the multiplex PCR, a mixture combining 60 forward primers for TCR Vbeta segments and 13 reverse primers for TCR Jbeta segments was used. The CDR3 region of rearranged TCR beta genes was amplified from genomic DNA with a multiplex PCR assay. The Illumina HiSeq System was used to sequence the amplified TCR beta libraries as 87-base-pair reads. The original pipeline was this. A later analysis counted about 76 million unique TCR beta chains across the 700 or so repertoires, and some 11 million of these chains were shared by at least two donors. To remove PCR and sequencing errors, raw reads were error-corrected and collapsed into unique sequences using a nearest-neighbor algorithm that merged closely related sequences. To assign V, D and J gene segments, CDR3 sequences were aligned to IMGT reference sequences. For a sequence to be retained, a match of at least six nucleotides was required to both a V gene segment and a J gene segment. A rearrangement counted as productive if the CDR3 had no stop codons and remained in frame with V and J, and every other rearrangement counted as non-productive. CDR3 was defined according to IMGT convention as the region running from the second conserved V-encoded cysteine to the conserved J-encoded phenylalanine. The earlier analysis of some 550 of the donors excluded any sequence lacking an unambiguous match to a single V gene segment. In an earlier analysis of approximately 500 of the donors, a V segment was called functional when productive rearrangements were above 56.7%, and segregating when the standard deviation between donors exceeded 5%. To diagnose cytomegalovirus status from the catalog of TCR beta chain sequences, a statistical classification framework was built. In a later analysis, V and J genes were assigned by comparing TCR nucleotide sequences against IMGT/GENE-DB human TR gene sequences. In a later analysis, CDR3 sequences and most-parsimonious VDJ recombination scenarios were assigned using the TCRdist pipeline. In a later analysis, every TCR beta chain was defined by the combination of its CDR3 amino acid sequence and its V-gene family, and reads without a unique V-gene family were dropped. To address suspected cross-contamination and a sequencing artifact, a later analysis removed over 500 highly shared, low-generation-probability nucleotide sequences. For each public chain, a later analysis derived a clonal expansion index from normalized ranks of inferred template counts within each repertoire. In a later analysis, generation probabilities were computed with a VDJ recombination model fitted to out-of-frame rearrangements, and the resulting probabilities were checked against IGoR. In a later analysis, hypergeometric tests were used to score TCR-TCR, TCR-HLA and TCR-CMV co-occurrence, with a repertoire-size bias correction applied to TCR pairs. In a later analysis, false discovery rates were estimated by permuting HLA or CMV assignments 20 times. In a later analysis, co-occurring TCRs were grouped using DBSCAN, and TCRdist sequence similarity was added for clustering within HLA-allele-positive subsets. Co-occurrence clustering excluded repertoires with fewer than 30,000 or more than 120,000 public chains, plus five with anomalous nucleotide sharing. Not all clones reach the TCRdb copy of this immuneACCESS table, which keeps in-frame sequences only. Checked studies attribute under half of the gap to unresolved V genes and leave the rest unexplained. The DNA gave D and trimming, while V, J and clone size come from that table. The sample yields some 200,000 clones; roughly 87% were counted once. The ten largest clones represent around 1.5% of the sample.

Comments on this clone: The antigen it recognizes is unknown. Per-base quality was not reported, and no clone a single base away is much larger than it.

In total, around 600 healthy bone marrow donors made up the cohort. Cohort members were all nominally healthy when sampled, although unrecorded immune exposures were likely present. The donor was CMV seronegative and belonged to the group of under 400 seronegative cohort members. Each donor provided a peripheral blood sample, and peripheral blood mononuclear cells were used for TCR beta sequencing. Genomic DNA extraction from the blood cell samples was performed with the Qiagen DNeasy Blood Extraction Kit. The sequencing input was PBMCs. The V gene is TRBV5-6 and the J gene is TRBJ1-2, with 10 bases matching TRBD1. This receptor was obtained from a man aged 50 to 59 in good health and CMV-seronegative. The DNA sequence reads TGTGCCAGCAGTCATAAATACGGACAGGGGGACTATGGCTACACCTTC. Translated, this gives CASSHKYGQGDYGYTF.